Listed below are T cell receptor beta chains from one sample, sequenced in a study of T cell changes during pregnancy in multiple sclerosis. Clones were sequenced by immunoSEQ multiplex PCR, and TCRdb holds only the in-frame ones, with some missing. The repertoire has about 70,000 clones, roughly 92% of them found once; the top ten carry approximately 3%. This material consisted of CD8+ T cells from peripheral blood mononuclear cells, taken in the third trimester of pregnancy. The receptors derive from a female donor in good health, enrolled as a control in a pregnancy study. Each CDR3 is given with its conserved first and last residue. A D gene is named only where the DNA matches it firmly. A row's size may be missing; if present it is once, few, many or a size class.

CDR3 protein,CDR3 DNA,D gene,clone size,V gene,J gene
CASSRGRDEQYF,TGTGCCAGCAGCCGCGGTCGGGACGAGCAGTACTTC,.,.,TRBV4-2,TRBJ2-7
CASSAVGQGYNYGYTF,TGTGCCAGCAGTGCGGTGGGACAGGGATATAACTATGGCTACACCTTC,TRBD1,.,TRBV2,TRBJ1-2
CACAGGGTEAFF,TGTGCCTGCGCGGGCGGCGGCACTGAAGCTTTCTTT,.,.,TRBV30,TRBJ1-1
CASGPGENLYGYTF,TGTGCTAGTGGTCCAGGGGAAAACCTCTATGGCTACACCTTC,.,.,TRBV12-5,TRBJ1-2
CASRNILGNNSTDTQYF,TGTGCCAGCAGAAATATACTAGGGAACAATAGCACAGATACGCAGTATTTT,.,.,TRBV9,TRBJ2-3
CASSSGGSPSNYGYTF,TGTGCCAGCAGCAGCGGGGGTTCGCCCTCTAACTATGGCTACACCTTC,.,.,TRBV9,TRBJ1-2
CAISYRQVTDTQYF,TGTGCCATCAGTTACCGACAGGTCACAGATACGCAGTATTTT,.,.,TRBV10-3,TRBJ2-3
CASSTRQGYEQYF,TGTGCCAGCAGCACCCGACAGGGATACGAGCAGTACTTC,TRBD1,.,TRBV5-5,TRBJ2-7
CASSLEDWRGGIDRTQYF,TGTGCCAGCAGCTTAGAAGATTGGCGGGGGGGAATAGATAGAACGCAGTATTTT,TRBD2,.,TRBV7-2,TRBJ2-3
CASSGLRDSGNTIYF,TGTGCCAGCAGCGGGCTCAGGGACTCTGGAAACACCATATATTTT,.,.,TRBV6-4,TRBJ1-3
CASSLNFYNEQFF,TGTGCCAGCAGTTTAAACTTCTACAATGAGCAGTTCTTC,.,.,TRBV27,TRBJ2-1
CASSLPGPNTKAFF,TGCGCCAGCAGCCTCCCGGGTCCCAATACAAAAGCTTTCTTT,.,.,TRBV4-1,TRBJ1-1
CASSDVRGGNTEAFF,TGTGCCAGCAGCGACGTGAGGGGGGGGAACACTGAAGCTTTCTTT,.,once,TRBV13,TRBJ1-1
CASSLTAGDPGYTF,TGTGCCAGCAGTTTAACGGCAGGGGACCCTGGCTACACCTTC,.,.,TRBV27,TRBJ1-2
CASSTTFEAFF,TGTGCCAGCAGTACGACTTTTGAAGCTTTCTTT,.,.,TRBV6-5,TRBJ1-1
CASSVGGQTFYNEQFF,TGTGCCAGCAGCGTAGGGGGGCAAACGTTCTACAATGAGCAGTTCTTC,.,.,TRBV9,TRBJ2-1
CASSQDRGTGELFF,TGCGCCAGCAGCCAAGACAGGGGTACCGGGGAGCTGTTTTTT,.,.,TRBV4-3,TRBJ2-2
CASGPGGNTIYF,TGTGCCAGCGGGCCAGGGGGAAACACCATATATTTT,.,.,TRBV6-6,TRBJ1-3
CASSLFGAPNQPQHF,TGCGCCAGCAGCTTGTTTGGGGCCCCCAATCAGCCCCAGCATTTT,.,.,TRBV5-1,TRBJ1-5
CASSPGTVQYEQYF,TGTGCCAGCAGCCCCGGGACAGTACAATACGAGCAGTACTTC,TRBD1,once,TRBV6-6,TRBJ2-7
CASGNPGRNTEAFF,TGTGCCAGCGGGAACCCGGGGAGGAACACTGAAGCTTTCTTT,.,.,TRBV9,TRBJ1-1
CASSVGSSGNTIYF,TGTGCCAGCAGCGTAGGCAGCTCTGGAAACACCATATATTTT,.,.,TRBV9,TRBJ1-3
CASSVDTDTYTEAFF,TGTGCCAGCAGCGTAGATACGGACACCTACACTGAAGCTTTCTTT,.,.,TRBV9,TRBJ1-1
CAWSASSGGYEQYF,TGTGCCTGGAGTGCCTCAAGCGGGGGCTACGAGCAGTACTTC,TRBD2,.,TRBV30,TRBJ2-7
CASSLDKGLNTEAFF,TGTGCCAGCAGCTTAGATAAGGGGCTGAACACTGAAGCTTTCTTT,.,.,TRBV11-2,TRBJ1-1
CASSPGTGIKNEQFF,TGCGCCAGCAGCCCGGGGACAGGGATAAAAAATGAGCAGTTCTTC,TRBD1,.,TRBV4-3,TRBJ2-1
CASSYQATDTQYF,TGTGCCAGCAGCTACCAGGCTACAGATACGCAGTATTTT,.,.,TRBV7-3,TRBJ2-3
CASSEETGYNEQFF,TGTGCCAGTAGTGAGGAGACTGGGTACAATGAGCAGTTCTTC,.,.,TRBV19,TRBJ2-1
CASSLGPITNEQFF,TGTGCCAGCAGCTTAGGGCCGATTACCAATGAGCAGTTCTTC,.,medium-sized,TRBV11-3,TRBJ2-1
CASSEDRVGNTEAFF,TGTGCCAGCAGTGAAGACAGGGTCGGGAACACTGAAGCTTTCTTT,.,.,TRBV2,TRBJ1-1
CASFTDRGVYGYTF,TGTGCCAGCTTCACAGACAGGGGGGTTTATGGCTACACCTTC,TRBD1,.,TRBV5-4,TRBJ1-2
CASEKGRNYGYTF,TGTGCCAGCGAGAAAGGGAGAAACTATGGCTACACCTTC,.,medium-sized,TRBV2,TRBJ1-2
CASSILAGVLF,TGTGCCAGCAGCATATTGGCTGGAGTTCTCTTT,.,.,TRBV5-8,TRBJ1-1
CAWIWNTEAFF,TGTGCCTGGATCTGGAACACTGAAGCTTTCTTT,.,few,TRBV30,TRBJ1-1
CSVEEDNSGAGGYGYTF,TGCAGCGTTGAAGAGGATAACTCAGGGGCAGGGGGCTATGGCTACACCTTC,TRBD1,.,TRBV29-1,TRBJ1-2
CSVVGTGMNTEAFF,TGCAGCGTTGTTGGGACAGGGATGAACACTGAAGCTTTCTTT,TRBD1,.,TRBV29-1,TRBJ1-1
CASSLAGLEQYF,TGTGCCAGCAGCTTAGCGGGGCTCGAGCAGTACTTC,.,.,TRBV7-9,TRBJ2-7
CAWEGWEGGYGYTF,TGTGCCTGGGAAGGCTGGGAGGGGGGCTATGGCTACACCTTC,.,.,TRBV30,TRBJ1-2
CASSVDYYGYTF,TGTGCCAGCAGCGTAGACTACTATGGCTACACCTTC,.,.,TRBV9,TRBJ1-2
CASSLAGGGEGTEAFF,TGTGCCAGCAGCTTAGCGGGTGGGGGGGAAGGAACTGAAGCTTTCTTT,.,.,TRBV7-9,TRBJ1-1
CASGWDGSSYNEQFF,TGTGCTAGTGGTTGGGACGGGAGCTCCTACAATGAGCAGTTCTTC,.,.,TRBV12-5,TRBJ2-1
CASILGGYQNEQFF,.,.,.,TRBV6-1,TRBJ2-1
CASSGGESYEQYF,TGTGCCAGCAGTGGGGGGGAATCCTACGAGCAGTACTTC,.,once,TRBV2,TRBJ2-7
CASSYSTGGRYTEAFF,TGTGCCAGCAGTTACTCGACGGGGGGGCGTTACACTGAAGCTTTCTTT,.,once,TRBV6-5,TRBJ1-1
CASSYGTGPYGYTF,TGTGCCAGCAGTTATGGAACAGGTCCCTATGGCTACACCTTC,.,.,TRBV5-6,TRBJ1-2
CSVQGYNEQFF,TGCAGCGTACAGGGGTACAATGAGCAGTTCTTC,TRBD1,.,TRBV29-1,TRBJ2-1
CASKGLTTPGELFF,TGTGCCAGCAAAGGACTGACCACCCCCGGGGAGCTGTTTTTT,.,.,TRBV5-6,TRBJ2-2
CASSNIGFWHSYGYTF,TGTGCCAGCAGCAATATTGGCTTCTGGCATTCCTATGGCTACACCTTC,.,.,TRBV21-1,TRBJ1-2
CASSTRQGSGEKLFF,TGTGCCAGCAGCACCCGACAGGGCTCGGGAGAAAAACTGTTTTTT,TRBD1,.,TRBV9,TRBJ1-4
CASSLGGQKNSPLHF,TGTGCCAGCAGTTTAGGGGGACAGAAAAATTCACCCCTCCACTTT,TRBD1,.,TRBV27,TRBJ1-6
CASSPGLGEQFF,TGTGCCAGCAGCCCAGGGTTGGGTGAGCAGTTCTTC,.,.,TRBV27,TRBJ2-1
CASSQVFGGGGTEAFF,TGCGCCAGCAGCCAAGTCTTCGGGGGAGGGGGCACTGAAGCTTTCTTT,.,.,TRBV4-1,TRBJ1-1
CASSPGVGTEAFF,TGTGCCAGCAGCCCAGGGGTAGGCACTGAAGCTTTCTTT,.,.,TRBV28,TRBJ1-1